This T cell receptor (beta chain) was retrieved from a study of T cells in tuberculosis (dated 2018 in TCRdb). Study-wide context: The study combined CD1B tetramers and high-throughput TCR immunosequencing to characterize T cells specific for the mycobacterial lipid antigen glucose monomycolate (GMM). With ten or so people per group, a South African clinical cohort compared IGRA-negative adolescents, IGRA-positive adolescents with latent tuberculosis, and adults with active tuberculosis.

The immunoSEQ multiplex PCR assay was used to generate TCR libraries, with TCR-beta and/or TCR-alpha/delta assays applied to each sample. Amplified TCR libraries were sequenced on the Illumina high-throughput platform. In the original analysis: Clustering and dimensionality reduction were performed using pairwise TCRdist distances among GMM-specific receptors from ex vivo sorted or in vitro expanded T cells. Each clinical repertoire was assigned a mean NN-distance score, defined as the average TCRdist to the nearest 10% of tetramer-positive reference sequences. To compute GEM TCR motif frequency, the fraction of unique TCRs matching known GEM sequences by V/J usage and CDR3 length was calculated. Active tuberculosis was classified by linear discriminant analysis with leave-one-out cross-validation, implemented in scikit-learn. This immuneACCESS table, as held by TCRdb, lists in-frame sequences with V and J called but not all clones. Of the missing ones, under half trace to an unresolved V gene in checked studies; the others have no known cause. V and J calls and clone size follow that table, whereas D and trimming were derived from the DNA. Counted in this sample were tens of thousands of clones; roughly 92% of them appeared once. The ten largest clones represent 7% to 9% of the sample.

At study entry, a tuberculin skin test and the QuantiFERON-TB GOLD In-Tube IGRA were used to screen adolescents for latent tuberculosis infection. Unsorted cryopreserved PBMC were immunosequenced, covering on average approximately 100,000 T cells per clinical donor. Eleven high schools in the Worcester region of the Western Cape, South Africa, served as enrollment sites for adolescents aged 12 to 18 years. About 10 M. tuberculosis-infected adolescents and around ten uninfected adolescents were selected, with the two groups matched for age and sex. PBMC from adolescents were isolated by density centrifugation from freshly drawn heparinized blood and then cryopreserved. Deletion took 0 bases off V and 2 bases off J, with a span of 8 bases between the germline ends. CDR3 length: 15 amino acids, cysteine to phenylalanine. Kept here is only the CDR3 DNA, which spans 45 bases and is read in frame from base 1. In the germline V gene, CDR1 corresponds to SGHAT and CDR2 to FQNNGV.

This clone appeared a single time. The antigen it binds to is not known. No quality values exist for individual bases; no much larger clone is one base distant. What the study reported, not specific to this receptor: A classifier using the diverse GMM-specific repertoire reached roughly 89% accuracy (AUROC about 0.9), compared with more than 65% accuracy using GEM motif frequencies. Clinical samples were selected based on the availability of cryopreserved specimens, with adults included as active tuberculosis cases and adolescents included as controls. Compared with IGRA-negative controls, TCR-alpha repertoires from active tuberculosis had smaller mean NN-distances to GMM-specific TCRs, which suggests clonal expansion of these TCRs. The smaller NN-distances in active tuberculosis patients were driven in part by shorter CDR3-alpha lengths, while the difference seen for TCR-beta was not statistically significant.

The chain couples TRBV11-2 to TRBJ2-1, with a weak D call of TRBD1 (5 bases match). This receptor was obtained from a donor aged 10-29 years with latent tuberculosis or without tuberculosis infection. Some clones in this sample may be carry-over from other donors' samples. The sample was PBMCs. The CDR3 protein is CASSLDRAPYNEQFF. DNA sequence: TGTGCCAGCAGCTTAGACAGGGCGCCCTACAATGAGCAGTTCTTC.